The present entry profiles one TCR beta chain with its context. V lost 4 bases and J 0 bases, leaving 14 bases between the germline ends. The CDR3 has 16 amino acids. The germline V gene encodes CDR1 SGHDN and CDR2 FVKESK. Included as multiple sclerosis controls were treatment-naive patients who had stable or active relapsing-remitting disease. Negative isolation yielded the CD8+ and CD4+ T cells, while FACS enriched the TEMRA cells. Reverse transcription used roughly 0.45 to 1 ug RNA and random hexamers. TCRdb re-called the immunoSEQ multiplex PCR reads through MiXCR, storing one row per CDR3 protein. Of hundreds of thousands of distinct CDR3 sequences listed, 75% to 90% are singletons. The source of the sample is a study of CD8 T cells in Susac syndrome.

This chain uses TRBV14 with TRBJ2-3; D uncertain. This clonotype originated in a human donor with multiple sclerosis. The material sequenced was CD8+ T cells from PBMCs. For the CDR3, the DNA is TGTGCCAGCAGCCGATTACTGACGTCGAGCACAGATACGCAGTATTTT. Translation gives CASSRLLTSSTDTQYF. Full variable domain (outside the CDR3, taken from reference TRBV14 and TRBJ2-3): EAGVTQFPSHSVIEKGQTVTLRCDPISGHDNLYWYRRVMGKEIKFLLHFVKESKQDESGMPNNRFLAERTGGTYSTLKVQPAELEDSGVYFCASSRLLTSSTDTQYFGPGTRLTVL.